The clone carrying this TCR beta chain was detected a few times. Antigen unknown. Sample-barcoded 5' priming and a J-beta primer mix drove a second PCR of roughly 6 to 12 cycles. Sequencing of every sample gave 3 million or more CDR3-containing paired-end reads. TCRdb ran MiXCR on the 5' RACE reads and lists one entry per CDR3 protein. The table has about 1 million distinct CDR3 sequences, roughly 45% seen once. Samples had at least 6.5 million PBMCs isolated from them. The data stem from a study of blood T cells in healthy people across ages. Study results and caveats: Whereas aged donors had fewer naive CD4+ cells, long-lived donors had more of them and higher diversity.

Germline assignment: CDR1 SNHLY and CDR2 FYNNEI. V was clipped by 6 bases and J by 4 bases, with 13 bases between them. The CDR3 spans 13 residues. The V and J genes are TRBV2 and TRBJ2-7, with D unresolved. This clonotype was sampled from an older woman in good health. Sequencing input: blood. This CDR3 is CASRERTPYEQYF. DNA of the CDR3: TGTGCCAGCAGGGAAAGGACCCCTTACGAGCAGTACTTC.